This T cell receptor beta chain was recorded in a study of regulatory T cells in long-lasting Graves disease. General observations from the study: Newly diagnosed Graves' patients exceeded persistent ones in TCR diversity. Favoring TRBV28, TRBJ1-2 and TRBJ2-5 was a feature seen in persistent disease. Sample size was small, which may have lowered accuracy.

The V and J ends lost 2 bases and 0 bases respectively, with 8 bases between them. The CDR3 is made up of 15 amino acids. Germline CDR1 is MNHEY and CDR2 is SVGEGT. In building TCR beta libraries, iRepertoire HTBI primers were used together with Arm-PCR of CDR3 regions. MiXCR, applied by TCRdb to the multiplex PCR reads, yields one record per CDR3 protein. This table has around 500,000 distinct CDR3 sequences, less than 25% appearing once. The time point is: persistent/refractory GD, antithyroid drugs over 5 years with positive TRAb. RNA isolated from PBMCs was used to make the TCR library. This clonotype was seen repeatedly, ten times or more. The antigen remains undetermined.

The clonotype comes from a female donor with Graves disease. The rearrangement joins TRBV6-2 or TRBV6-3 to TRBJ1-5; D is undetermined. The sequenced sample was peripheral blood mononuclear cells (PBMCs), obtained when the disease was refractory, from a patient treated with antithyroid drugs. The CDR3 region is CASSYIWGSNQPQHF. The CDR3 region has the DNA TGTGCCAGCAGTTACATCTGGGGTAGCAATCAGCCCCAGCATTTT.